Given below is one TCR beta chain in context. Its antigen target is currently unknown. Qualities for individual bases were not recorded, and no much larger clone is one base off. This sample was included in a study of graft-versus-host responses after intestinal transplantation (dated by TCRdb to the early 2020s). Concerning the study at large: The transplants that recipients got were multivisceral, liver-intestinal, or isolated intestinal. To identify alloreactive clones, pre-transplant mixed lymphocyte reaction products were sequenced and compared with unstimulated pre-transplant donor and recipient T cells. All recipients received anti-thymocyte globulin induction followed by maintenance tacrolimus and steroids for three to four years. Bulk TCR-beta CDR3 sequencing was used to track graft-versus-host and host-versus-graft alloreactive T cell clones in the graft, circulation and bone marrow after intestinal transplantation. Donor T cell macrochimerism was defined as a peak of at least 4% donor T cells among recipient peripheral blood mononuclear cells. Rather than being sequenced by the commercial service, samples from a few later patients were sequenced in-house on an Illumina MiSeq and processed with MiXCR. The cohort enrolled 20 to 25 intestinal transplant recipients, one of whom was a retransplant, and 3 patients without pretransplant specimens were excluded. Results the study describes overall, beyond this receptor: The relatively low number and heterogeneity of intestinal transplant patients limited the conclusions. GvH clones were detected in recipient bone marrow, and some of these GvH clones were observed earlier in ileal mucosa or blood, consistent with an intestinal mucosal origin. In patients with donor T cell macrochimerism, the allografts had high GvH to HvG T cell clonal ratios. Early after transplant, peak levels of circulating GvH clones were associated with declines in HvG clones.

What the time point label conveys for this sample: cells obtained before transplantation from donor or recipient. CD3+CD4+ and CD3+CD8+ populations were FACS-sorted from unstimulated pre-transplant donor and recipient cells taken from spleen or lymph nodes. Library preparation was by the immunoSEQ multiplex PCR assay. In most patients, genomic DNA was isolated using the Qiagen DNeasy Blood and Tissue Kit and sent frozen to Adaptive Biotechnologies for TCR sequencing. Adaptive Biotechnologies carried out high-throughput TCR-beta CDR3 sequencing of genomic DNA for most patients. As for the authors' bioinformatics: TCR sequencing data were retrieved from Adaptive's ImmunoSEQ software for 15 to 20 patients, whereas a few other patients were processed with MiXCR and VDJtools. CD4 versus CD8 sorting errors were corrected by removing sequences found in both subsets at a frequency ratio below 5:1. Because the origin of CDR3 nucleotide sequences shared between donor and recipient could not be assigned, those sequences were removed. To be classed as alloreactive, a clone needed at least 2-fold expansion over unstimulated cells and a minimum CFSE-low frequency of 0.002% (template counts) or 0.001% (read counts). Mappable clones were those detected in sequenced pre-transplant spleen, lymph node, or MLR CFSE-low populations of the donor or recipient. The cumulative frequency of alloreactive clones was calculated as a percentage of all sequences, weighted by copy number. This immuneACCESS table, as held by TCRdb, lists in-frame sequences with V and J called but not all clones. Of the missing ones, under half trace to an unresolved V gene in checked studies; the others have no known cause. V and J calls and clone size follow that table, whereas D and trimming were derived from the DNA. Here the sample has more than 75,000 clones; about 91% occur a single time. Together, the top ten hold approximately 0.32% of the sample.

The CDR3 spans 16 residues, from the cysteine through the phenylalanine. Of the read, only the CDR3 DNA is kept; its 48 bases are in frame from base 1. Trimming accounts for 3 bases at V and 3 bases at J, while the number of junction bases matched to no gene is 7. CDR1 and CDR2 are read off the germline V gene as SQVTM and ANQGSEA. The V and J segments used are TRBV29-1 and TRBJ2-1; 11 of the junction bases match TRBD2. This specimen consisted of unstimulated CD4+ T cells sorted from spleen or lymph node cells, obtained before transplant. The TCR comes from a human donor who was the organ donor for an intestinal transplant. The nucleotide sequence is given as TGCAGCGTTGAGCGGGGACTAGCGGCTTACTACAATGAGCAGTTCTTC. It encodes CSVERGLAAYYNEQFF.